This TCR beta chain originates from a study of technical replicates of blood from a handful of donors. The protocol was immunoSEQ multiplex PCR, while the TCRdb copy is restricted to in-frame clones and leaves out a portion. The table has approximately 79,000 clones, about 92% seen once; the top ten hold about 0.36%. The CDR3 loop spans 12 amino acids. Germline loops: CDR1 ENHRY, CDR2 SYGVKD. The ends were cut back, 8 bases at V and 5 bases at J, with 12 bases in the middle. The gene calls are TRBV10-3 and TRBJ2-5; perhaps TRBD2 as D (6 bases). The TCR originated in a human donor in good health. What was sequenced was T cells isolated from PBMCs. CDR3 sequence: CAISWGGETQYF. The DNA for the CDR3 is TGTGCCATCTCCTGGGGAGGCGAGACCCAGTACTTC.